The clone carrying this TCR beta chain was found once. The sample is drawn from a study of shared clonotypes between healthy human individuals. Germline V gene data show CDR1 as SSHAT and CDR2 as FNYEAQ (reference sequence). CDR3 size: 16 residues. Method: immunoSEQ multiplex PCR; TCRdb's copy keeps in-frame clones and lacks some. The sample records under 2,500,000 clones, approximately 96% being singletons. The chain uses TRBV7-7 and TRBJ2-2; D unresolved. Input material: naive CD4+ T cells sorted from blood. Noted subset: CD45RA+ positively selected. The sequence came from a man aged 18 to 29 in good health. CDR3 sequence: CATESLGSANTGELFF. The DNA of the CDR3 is TGTGCTACCGAAAGCTTAGGGTCCGCGAACACCGGGGAGCTGTTTTTT.